A single sample gave rise to the 8 T cell receptor beta chains below, sequenced in a study of shared clonotypes between healthy human individuals. Method: immunoSEQ multiplex PCR; TCRdb's copy keeps in-frame clones and lacks some. Here the sample spans roughly 2.5 million clones, over 85% being singletons. The sequencing input was naive CD4+ T cells sorted from blood. Indicated subset: CD45RA+ positively selected. The receptors derive from a man younger than 35 in good health.

The V call is TRBV5-4, the J call TRBJ2-3, with D uncertain. V dropped 0 bases and J dropped 0 bases, with 8 bases sitting between them. This CDR3 contains 15 residues. CDR1 and CDR2 (germline): SGHNT, YYREEE (reference sequence). The CDR3 protein is CASSLGPPSTDTQYF. The CDR3 DNA is TGTGCCAGCAGCTTGGGCCCTCCTAGCACAGATACGCAGTATTTT.

V and J are TRBV28 and TRBJ2-4; 9 positions agree with TRBD2. V lost 3 bases and J lost 8; bases outside the gene matches: 11. Germline assignment: CDR1 MDHEN and CDR2 SYDVKM. The CDR3 has 16 residues. The CDR3 region is CASSLGGGAPPHIQYF. The CDR3 coding sequence is TGTGCCAGCAGTTTGGGCGGGGGGGCGCCGCCACACATTCAGTACTTC.

This chain links TRBV6-1 with TRBJ2-7; 7 bases match TRBD1. V lost 0 bases, J lost 2 bases, and 4 bases stayed unmatched. The CDR3 covers 15 residues. Germline CDR1 reads MNHNS; CDR2 reads SASEGT. CDR3 in amino acids: CASSEAGTAPYEQYF. CDR3 sequence (DNA): TGTGCCAGCAGTGAAGCGGGGACAGCTCCCTACGAGCAGTACTTC.

With regard to this clone: The identical CDR3 is also encoded by other nucleotide sequences in the sample. The V gene is TRBV9, the J gene TRBJ1-1, with 7 bases aligning to TRBD1. The V gene's germline CDR1 is SGDLS and CDR2 YYNGEE. Germline trimming cut 3 bases from V and 1 base from J; bases unmatched to any gene: 3. This CDR3 comprises 14 residues. The CDR3, as DNA: TGTGCCAGCAGCGCGGGACAGACGAACACTGAAGCTTTCTTT. This sequence encodes CASSAGQTNTEAFF.

The chain recombines TRBV10-3 with TRBJ2-5; TRBD2 matches 7 bases. Germline CDR1 reads ENHRY; CDR2 reads SYGVKD. Trimming at V came to 11 bases and at J to 1 base, leaving 10 bases not matched to a gene. This CDR3 comprises 14 residues. This CDR3 reads CASRPAGVQETQYF. The CDR3 region has the DNA TGTGCCTCCAGACCCGCGGGGGTCCAAGAGACCCAGTACTTC.

This clone was counted once. Other DNA sequences in the sample encode the same CDR3. The chain joins TRBV6-6 to TRBJ1-1; 8 nucleotides line up with TRBD1. J lost 4 bases, V lost 5 bases, and 3 bases had no gene match. The CDR3 runs 13 residues. CDR1 MNHNY and CDR2 SVGAGI come from the germline V gene (reference sequence). The CDR3 nucleotides are TGTGCCAGCAGTCGACAGGGGAGCACTGAAGCTTTCTTT. Its protein product is CASSRQGSTEAFF.

This chain joins TRBV18 and TRBJ1-1; D remains ambiguous. Germline CDR1 reads KGHSH; CDR2 reads LQKENI. Trimming pared 3 bases from V and 0 bases from J, leaving 11 bases between. This CDR3 is 15 amino acids long. CDR3 region: CASSPFGVMNTEAFF. In nucleotides, the CDR3 is TGTGCCAGCTCACCTTTTGGAGTCATGAACACTGAAGCTTTCTTT.

The chain couples TRBV7-8 to TRBJ2-2, with unresolved D. The CDR3 is 15 residues long. The germline V and J ends were trimmed by 5 bases and 1 base, with 11 bases remaining between them. CDR1 is SGHVS and CDR2 is FQNEAQ in the germline V gene. CDR3 in DNA: TGTGCCAGCAGCGCACCAAGACTGAACACCGGGGAGCTGTTTTTT. Residues: CASSAPRLNTGELFF.